The clone carrying this TCR beta chain was picked up many times. What it binds is not known. Researchers prepared the TCRbeta library using unique molecular identifiers, the study reports. TCRdb re-derived calls from the PCR reads in MiXCR, one entry per CDR3 protein. The sample consists of 450,000 to 600,000 distinct CDR3 sequences, 10% to 13% of them appearing once. The sample is drawn from a study of T-cell reconstitution after alpha-beta-depleted transplantation in children. Study results and limitations: Reportedly, alpha-beta T cells present about two months post-transplant originated from several hundred expanded clones of graft origin. The study traced high day-60 TCRbeta diversity in some patients to surviving recipient T cells and thymic progenitors. The main origin of T-cell counts and diversity one year after transplant was newly produced T cells.

The CDR3 is made up of 15 amino acids. Trimming took off 4 bases at V and 0 bases at J, with 8 bases between the two ends. Germline V gene data show CDR1 as SGDLS and CDR2 as YYNGEE. The starting material was PBMCs, obtained before TCRalphabeta/CD19-depleted stem cell transplant. The source is a child aged 2-15 years with inherited bone marrow failure, due to receive a stem cell transplant. The rearrangement uses TRBV9 and TRBJ2-6, with D uncertain. CDR3 loop: CASSLSLSGANVLTF. DNA for the CDR3: TGTGCCAGCAGCTTGAGTCTCTCTGGGGCCAACGTCCTGACTTTC.